This T cell receptor (beta chain) was sequenced for a study of blood T cell repertoires in COVID-19. Germline V lookup: CDR1 MRHNA, CDR2 SNTAGT. The CDR3 has 14 residues. V lost 8 bases to trimming and J lost 5 bases, with 18 bases between them. Libraries were prepared by immunoSEQ multiplex PCR; TCRdb keeps only in-frame clonotypes and omits some of them. Of tens of thousands of clones in the sample, 65% to 85% were seen once. This TCR came from an older woman who had been exposed to COVID-19. The specimen was PBMCs or T cells enriched from blood (not recorded which). The genes are TRBV6-4 and TRBJ1-1, with a possible D match to TRBD1 (5 bases). CDR3: CASSSTGRVTEAFF. For the CDR3, the DNA is TGTGCCAGCTCTTCCACAGGTCGGGTAACTGAAGCTTTCTTT.